This T cell receptor (beta chain) was identified during a study of memory CD4+ T cells and cytomegalovirus serostatus. Study overall: This sample comes from healthy Belgian adults, 9 CMV seropositive, roughly 22 seronegative.

TCRdb's copy holds only in-frame clones and misses some; the assay was immunoSEQ multiplex PCR. Seen here are around 45,000 clones, 70% to 75% observed once, and the top ten hold 1.2%. Single viable CD3+CD4+CD8-CD45RO+ cells were sorted as the memory CD4+ T cells. Donors' CMV status reflects serum IgG against pp150, pp28, p38, p52. The germline CDR1 and CDR2 sequences are SNHLY and FYNNEI. Between the trimmed V and J ends, which lost 8 bases and 4 bases, there was a span of 11 bases. The CDR3 spans 12 residues. The V gene is TRBV2, the J gene TRBJ1-2, with D possibly matching TRBD1 (6 bases). Sequencing was performed on memory CD4+ T cells from blood. The clonotype originates from an adult in good health and CMV-seropositive. CDR3: CASRTESYGYTF. The CDR3 coding sequence is TGTGCCAGCCGGACAGAGTCCTATGGCTACACCTTC.